This TCR beta chain was captured by sequencing in a study of blood T cell repertoires in COVID-19. The length of the CDR3 is 13 residues. Trimming removed 4 bases at V and 2 bases at J, with 9 bases between. Looked up from germline, CDR1 is LNHDA and CDR2 is SQIVND (reference sequence). Only in-frame clones appear in the TCRdb table, and some are missing; sequencing was by immunoSEQ multiplex PCR. The sample has more than 85,000 clones; about 85% are singletons. The TCR was taken from a man aged 45-65 years with active COVID-19. The chain has TRBV19 and TRBJ2-7; D perhaps matches TRBD1 (6 bases). Sequenced material: peripheral blood. The CDR3 sequence: CASSRGPTYEQYF. CDR3 sequence (DNA): TGTGCCAGTAGTAGGGGGCCCACCTACGAGCAGTACTTC. The full variable domain, its missing parts supplied by reference TRBV19 and TRBJ2-7, is DGGITQSPKYLFRKEGQNVTLSCEQNLNHDAMYWYRQDPGQGLRLIYYSQIVNDFQKGDIAEGYSVSREKKESFPLTVTSAQKNPTAFYLCASSRGPTYEQYFGPGTRLTVT.